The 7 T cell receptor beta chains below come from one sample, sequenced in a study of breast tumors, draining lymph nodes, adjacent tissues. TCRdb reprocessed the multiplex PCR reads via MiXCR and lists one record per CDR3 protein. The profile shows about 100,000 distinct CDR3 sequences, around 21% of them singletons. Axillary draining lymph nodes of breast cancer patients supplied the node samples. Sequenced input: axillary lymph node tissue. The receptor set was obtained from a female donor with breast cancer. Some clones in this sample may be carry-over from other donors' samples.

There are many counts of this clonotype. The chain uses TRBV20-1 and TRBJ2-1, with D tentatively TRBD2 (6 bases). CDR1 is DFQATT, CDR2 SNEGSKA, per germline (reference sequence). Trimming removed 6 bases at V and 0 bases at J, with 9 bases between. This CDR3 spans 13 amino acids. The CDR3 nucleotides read TGCAGTGCCGCGGGGATCTCCTACAATGAGCAGTTCTTC. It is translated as CSAAGISYNEQFF.

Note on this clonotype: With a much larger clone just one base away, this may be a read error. The CDR3 sequence is CSANGVGKLYF. CDR3 nucleotides: TGCAGTGCTAACGGGGTCGGAAAACTGTATTTT. V and J are TRBV20-1 and TRBJ1-4; D is uncertain. CDR1 and CDR2 from the germline V gene are DFQATT and SNEGSKA (reference sequence). CDR3 length: 11 amino acids.

CDR3 in DNA: TGTGCCAGCAGCCTCTTGGGGGACAATCAGCCCCAGCATTTT. Translating gives CASSLLGDNQPQHF. The V and J genes are TRBV3-1 and TRBJ1-5; D is perhaps TRBD1 (5 bases). Germline V gene lookup returns CDR1 LGHDT and CDR2 YNNKEL (reference sequence). The V end lost 4 bases, the J end lost 3 bases, and 10 bases lay between the germline ends. The CDR3 totals 14 residues.

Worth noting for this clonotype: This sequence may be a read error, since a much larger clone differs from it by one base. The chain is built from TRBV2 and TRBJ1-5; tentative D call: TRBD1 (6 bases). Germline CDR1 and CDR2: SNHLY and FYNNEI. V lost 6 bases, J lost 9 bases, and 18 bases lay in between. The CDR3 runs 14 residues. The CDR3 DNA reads TGTGCCAGCAGGGGGACACTGTTCGATCGGCCCCAGCATTTT. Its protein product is CASRGTLFDRPQHF.

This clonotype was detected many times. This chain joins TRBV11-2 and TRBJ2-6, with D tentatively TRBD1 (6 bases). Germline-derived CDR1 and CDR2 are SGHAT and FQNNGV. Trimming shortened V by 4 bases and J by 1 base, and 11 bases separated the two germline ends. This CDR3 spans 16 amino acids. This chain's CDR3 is CASSSPGQSGANVLTF. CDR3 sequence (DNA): TGTGCCAGCAGCTCCCCAGGACAGTCTGGGGCCAACGTCCTGACTTTC.

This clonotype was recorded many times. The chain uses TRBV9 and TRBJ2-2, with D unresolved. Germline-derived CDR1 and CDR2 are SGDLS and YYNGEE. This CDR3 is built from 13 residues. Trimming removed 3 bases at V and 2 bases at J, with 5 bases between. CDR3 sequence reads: CASSGGNTGELFF. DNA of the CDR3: TGTGCCAGCAGCGGGGGAAACACCGGGGAGCTGTTTTTT.

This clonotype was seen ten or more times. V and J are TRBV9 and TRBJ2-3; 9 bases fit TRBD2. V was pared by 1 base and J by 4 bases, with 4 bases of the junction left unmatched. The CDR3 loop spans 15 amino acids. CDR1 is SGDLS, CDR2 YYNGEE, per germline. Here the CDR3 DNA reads TGTGCCAGCAGCGTAAGCGGGGGGCGGGCAGATACGCAGTATTTT. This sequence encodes CASSVSGGRADTQYF.